This T cell receptor (beta chain) derives from a study of T cells in Graves' hyperthyroidism and ophthalmopathy. Authors of the study amplified TCR beta CDR3 regions from RNA transcripts. A set of HTBI primers served as the primers for a first-round RT-PCR of the TCR CDR3. Each CDR3 protein is one row after TCRdb ran MiXCR on the multiplex PCR reads. The sample records roughly 740,000 distinct CDR3 sequences, roughly 15% being singletons. This clonotype has ten or more counts. CDR1 and CDR2 from the germline V gene are LNHNV and YYDKDF (reference sequence). The CDR3 runs 13 residues. Trimming took off 5 bases at V and 3 bases at J, with 10 bases between the two ends.

Sample: blood. The chain links TRBV15 to TRBJ1-1, with D tentatively TRBD1 (5 bases). The sequence came from a man aged 18 to 29 with Graves' hyperthyroidism. CDR3 DNA: TGTGCCACCAGCCACGACAGACACACTGAAGCTTTCTTT. It encodes CATSHDRHTEAFF. Variable domain in full (rest from reference TRBV15 and TRBJ1-1): DAMVIQNPRYQVTQFGKPVTLSCSQTLNHNVMYWYQQKSSQAPKLLFHYYDKDFNNEADTPDNFQSRRPNTSFCFLDIRSPGLGDTAMYLCATSHDRHTEAFFGQGTRLTVV.